This T cell receptor beta chain comes out of a study of blood T cell repertoires in COVID-19. About the study: PBMCs, B-cell-depleted T cells, or T cells provided the cDNA or gDNA that made up the material.

This clone came up a few times. Germline trimming cut 5 bases from V and 1 base from J; bases unmatched to any gene: 3. CDR3 size: 14 residues. Per the germline V gene, CDR1 is SEHNR and CDR2 is FQNEAQ (reference sequence). The table came from immunoSEQ multiplex PCR; TCRdb's copy has only in-frame clones and leaves some out. This sample has under 300,000 clones, with about 80% found just once. The V gene is TRBV7-9, the J gene TRBJ2-7; 9 nucleotides match TRBD1. This clonotype originated in a woman aged 80 or over with active or convalescent COVID-19. The sample consisted of peripheral blood. The CDR3 sequence is CASSVQGASYEQYF. The DNA for the CDR3 is TGTGCCAGCAGCGTACAGGGGGCATCCTACGAGCAGTACTTC.